This passage covers 32 T cell receptor beta chains from one sample sequenced in a study of Graves' ophthalmopathy and Graves' hyperthyroidism. RNA transcripts yielded amplified TCR beta CDR3 regions. An opening RT-PCR round employed HTBI primers and preceded a second-round multiplex PCR. TCRdb itself ran the multiplex PCR reads through MiXCR, one entry per CDR3 protein. This table holds a few hundred thousand distinct CDR3 sequences, approximately 37% found once. The specimen sequenced was peripheral blood or thyroid tissue (not recorded which). The receptors were gathered from an adult man with Graves' hyperthyroidism.

This clonotype occurred many times. V gene TRBV6-1 combines with J gene TRBJ1-2; 12 nucleotides agree with TRBD1. The V and J ends lost 2 bases and 6 bases, in that order; junction bases with no gene match: 4. In germline, CDR1 is MNHNS, CDR2 SASEGT. The CDR3 spans 15 residues. Here the CDR3 reads CASSERDRGQDGYTF. The CDR3 nucleotides read TGTGCCAGCAGTGAACGGGACAGGGGGCAGGATGGCTACACCTTC.

This clonotype was observed at least ten times. This chain joins TRBV29-1 and TRBJ1-2, with 8 bases lining up with TRBD1. The CDR3 is 13 residues long. With 7 bases clipped from V and 1 base from J, the junction kept 5 bases outside the gene matches. Germline V gene sequence: CDR1 SQVTM, CDR2 ANQGSEA. The CDR3, as DNA: TGCAGCGGGGGGACAGGACATAACTATGGCTACACCTTC. Protein product: CSGGTGHNYGYTF.

This clonotype showed up just a few times. The CDR3 DNA reads TGCAGCGTTCCAGGGGGACACACAGATACGCAGTATTTT. Translation gives CSVPGGHTDTQYF. The rearrangement joins TRBV29-1 to TRBJ2-3, with 7 bases identical to TRBD1. The trim removed 5 bases at V and 2 bases at J, leaving 4 bases unmatched. The CDR3 is made up of 13 amino acids. CDR1 and CDR2 from the germline V gene are SQVTM and ANQGSEA.

This clonotype was detected ten times or more. The chain combines TRBV19 with TRBJ1-5; no clear D gene. Trimming stripped 0 bases from V and 12 bases from J, with 12 bases between. Germline assignment: CDR1 LNHDA and CDR2 SQIVND (reference sequence). The CDR3 is 13 residues long. CDR3 sequence: CASSIEPPGDQHF. The CDR3 DNA reads TGTGCCAGTAGTATAGAGCCTCCTGGGGACCAGCATTTT.

As concerns this clonotype: A read error may be the cause here, since a much bigger clone is one base away. The conserved phenylalanine or tryptophan is not found at the CDR3 terminus, so this likely reflects a read error. The chain combines TRBV25-1 with TRBJ2-5, with 12 bases aligning to TRBD2. After removal of 9 bases from V and 4 bases from J, the junction contained 9 bases not matched to a gene. The CDR3 has 15 amino acids. CDR1 and CDR2 (germline): MGHDK, SYGVNS. The CDR3 DNA follows: TGTGCCAGTAGAGAGACTAGCGGGAGAGGAGAGACCCAGTACTCC. Protein: CASRETSGRGETQYS.

This clonotype appeared many times. This chain connects TRBV9 to TRBJ1-6; D is possibly TRBD1 (5 bases). CDR1 SGDLS and CDR2 YYNGEE come from the germline V gene. CDR3 length equals 15 residues. The V end lost 0 bases, the J end lost 6 bases, and 10 bases lay between the germline ends. CDR3 sequence: CASSVAGRTNSPLHF. As DNA, the CDR3 is TGTGCCAGCAGCGTAGCAGGGCGGACTAATTCACCCCTCCACTTT.

This clonotype was counted many times. Relative to the germline gene, one junction end is altered; a read error may explain this. This rearrangement joins TRBV12-5 to TRBJ2-5; perhaps TRBD1 as D (7 bases). This CDR3 has 13 amino acids. Germline V gene lookup returns CDR1 LGHNT and CDR2 FRNRAP. The CDR3 sequence: CASGLEEGATPEF. CDR3 nucleotides: TGTGCTAGTGGTTTGGAGGAGGGGGCCACCCCTGAATTC.

This clonotype was counted ten times or more. V usage is TRBV2 and J usage is TRBJ1-5; maybe TRBD1 (5 bases). Germline-derived CDR1 and CDR2 are SNHLY and FYNNEI. This CDR3 region has 13 residues. Trimming took off 3 bases at V and 12 bases at J, with 15 bases between the two ends. Here the CDR3 DNA reads TGTGCCAGCAGTGAGGACCTAGGGACGGACCAGCATTTT. It encodes CASSEDLGTDQHF.

The chain joins TRBV20-1 to TRBJ2-7; TRBD2 agrees at 10 bases. Losses at the gene ends were 4 bases for V and 6 bases for J; bases not matched to a gene: 6. Germline values: CDR1 DFQATT, CDR2 SNEGSKA (reference sequence). The CDR3 consists of 13 residues. CDR3 region: CSATSGRYIEQYF. As DNA, the CDR3 is TGCAGTGCTACTAGCGGGAGATATATCGAGCAGTACTTC.

This clonotype was detected many times. The chain employs TRBV25-1 and TRBJ1-2; D remains unclear. Deletions cut 1 base from V and 0 bases from J, with 9 bases between. CDR3 length equals 15 residues. The germline V gene encodes CDR1 MGHDK and CDR2 SYGVNS. The CDR3 loop reads CASSEFTSSNYGYTF. DNA for the CDR3: TGTGCCAGCAGTGAATTTACCTCGTCTAACTATGGCTACACCTTC.

This clonotype was seen a handful of times. CDR3 residues: CASSRGVLVGTEAFF. Written as DNA, the CDR3 is TGTGCCAGCAGCCGAGGGGTATTGGTAGGCACTGAAGCTTTCTTT. The chain employs TRBV12-3 or TRBV12-4 and TRBJ1-1, with D tentatively TRBD1 (5 bases). The V gene lost 6 bases and the J gene lost 4 bases, with 18 bases spanning the gap. This CDR3 is built from 15 residues.

This clonotype turned up a few times. The chain has TRBV4-1 and TRBJ1-5; no clear D gene. Germline CDR1 and CDR2: MGHRA and YSYEKL. The CDR3 consists of 13 residues. Trimming left V 4 bases short and J 7 bases short, with 11 bases between. The CDR3 DNA reads as TGCGCCAGCAGCCCCGGAGGGAGACAGCCCCAGCATTTT. Translated, it gives CASSPGGRQPQHF.

CDR3 in DNA: TGTGCCAGCAGCCCTGACAGCACAGATACGCAGTATTTT. Amino acids: CASSPDSTDTQYF. The chain combines TRBV7-3 with TRBJ2-3; no clear D gene. The germline V and J ends were trimmed by 5 bases and 0 bases, with 6 bases remaining between them. CDR1 and CDR2 from the germline V gene are SGHTA and FQGTGA. The CDR3 extends over 13 amino acids. Full variable domain (missing parts from reference TRBV7-3 and TRBJ2-3): GAGVSQTPSNKVTEKGKYVELRCDPISGHTALYWYRQSLGQGPEFLIYFQGTGAADDSGLPNDRFFAVRPEGSVSTLKIQRTERGDSAVYLCASSPDSTDTQYFGPGTRLTVL.

This clonotype was counted ten times or more. This chain uses TRBV6-5 with TRBJ2-7; 8 nucleotides match TRBD1. Trimming cost V 6 bases and J 3 bases; bases outside gene matches: 10. Per germline, CDR1 MNHEY and CDR2 SVGAGI. The CDR3 spans 15 residues. In DNA, the CDR3 is TGTGCCAGCAGCCTAACACGGACAGGGATCTACGAGCAGTACTTC. It encodes CASSLTRTGIYEQYF.

The V and J genes are TRBV10-3 and TRBJ2-1; TRBD1 aligns across 7 bases. The CDR3 is made up of 15 amino acids. With 3 bases clipped from V and 7 bases from J, the junction kept 9 bases outside the gene matches. Germline-derived CDR1 and CDR2 are ENHRY and SYGVKD. CDR3 sequence (DNA): TGTGCCATCAGTGAACAAGACAGGGCCCTAAATGAGCAGTTCTTC. It encodes CAISEQDRALNEQFF.

The chain combines TRBV10-3 with TRBJ2-5, with TRBD2 matching over 10 bases. V gave up 3 bases and J gave up 5 bases; unmatched junction bases: 6. This CDR3 region has 15 residues. CDR1 and CDR2 from the germline V gene are ENHRY and SYGVKD. CDR3 in amino acids: CAISDSASGGETQYF. The CDR3 DNA is TGTGCCATCAGTGATTCTGCTAGCGGGGGTGAGACCCAGTACTTC.

This clonotype was recorded at least ten times. The J gene is TRBJ2-2, the V gene TRBV10-1, with D uncertain. The germline gives CDR1 WNHNN, CDR2 SYGVQD (reference sequence). This CDR3 comprises 17 residues. The V end lost 0 bases, the J end lost 1 base, and 12 bases lay between the germline ends. This chain's CDR3 is CASSESVWAGNTGELFF. CDR3 bases: TGCGCCAGCAGTGAGTCGGTTTGGGCAGGGAACACCGGGGAGCTGTTTTTT.

The chain recombines TRBV20-1 with TRBJ1-2; no clear D. CDR1 and CDR2 (germline): DFQATT, SNEGSKA (reference sequence). The length of the CDR3 is 14 residues. Trimming removed 3 bases from V and 4 bases from J, with 15 bases in between. DNA for the CDR3: TGCAGTGCTAGTGGATCCGGGAGCTTCTATGGCTACACCTTC. Its translation is CSASGSGSFYGYTF.

This clonotype was recorded at least ten times. This rearrangement joins TRBV2 to TRBJ1-2; no definite D call. With 3 bases removed from V and 2 bases from J, the gap between germline ends came to 7 bases. The germline V gene has CDR1 SNHLY and CDR2 FYNNEI. The CDR3 is made up of 13 amino acids. The CDR3, as DNA: TGTGCCAGCAGTGACCGGGGAAACTATGGCTACACCTTC. Its protein product is CASSDRGNYGYTF.

The J gene is TRBJ1-6, the V gene TRBV2; 8 bases are a match to TRBD1. J was trimmed by 10 bases and V by 4 bases; bases with no gene match: 9. The CDR3 length is 15 residues. The germline CDR1 and CDR2 sequences are SNHLY and FYNNEI. CDR3 in DNA: TGTGCCAGCAGTGTTACGGGGGCAGGGGGCTCACCCCTCCACTTT. This sequence encodes CASSVTGAGGSPLHF.

CDR3 in amino acids: CAIKGQDNNSPLHF. The CDR3 DNA sequence: TGTGCCATCAAGGGACAGGATAATAATTCACCCCTCCACTTT. The chain carries TRBV10-3 and TRBJ1-6; TRBD1 matches 8 bases. This CDR3 spans 14 amino acids. Germline V gene lookup returns CDR1 ENHRY and CDR2 SYGVKD. V lost 7 bases, J lost 5 bases, and 4 bases stayed unmatched.

V and J are TRBV2 and TRBJ2-5; no clear D gene. Germline CDR1 SNHLY, CDR2 FYNNEI. V was pared by 5 bases and J by 3 bases, with 10 bases between. The CDR3 extends over 13 amino acids. The CDR3 DNA sequence: TGTGCCAGCAGTTTATCGTCAGAAGAGACCCAGTACTTC. Protein sequence: CASSLSSEETQYF.

The rearrangement joins TRBV20-1 to TRBJ1-6; 8 positions agree with TRBD1. The CDR3 is made up of 17 amino acids. CDR1 and CDR2 from the germline V gene are DFQATT and SNEGSKA (reference sequence). V lost 7 bases, J lost 7 bases, and 18 bases stayed unmatched. The DNA for the CDR3 is TGCAGTGTTTCTGGGCAGGGGGCTGAGAGGCTGAATTCACCCCTCCACTTT. It is translated as CSVSGQGAERLNSPLHF.

The rearrangement links TRBV15 to TRBJ1-5, with D uncertain. Per the germline V gene, CDR1 is LNHNV and CDR2 is YYDKDF (reference sequence). Trimming stripped 3 bases from V and 1 base from J, with 7 bases between. CDR3 length: 14 residues. The CDR3 DNA is TGTGCCACCAGCAGTTTTGGCAGCAATCAGCCCCAGCATTTT. It translates to CATSSFGSNQPQHF.

This clonotype was detected only a few times. The chain combines TRBV7-9 with TRBJ2-5; TRBD1 matches 7 bases. The V gene's germline CDR1 is SEHNR and CDR2 FQNEAQ (reference sequence). J was trimmed by 1 base and V by 8 bases; bases with no gene match: 7. The CDR3 covers 14 residues. The CDR3 DNA follows: TGTGCCAGCTCACCCGGACAGGTCCAAGAGACCCAGTACTTC. Amino acid sequence: CASSPGQVQETQYF.

There are many counts of this clonotype. V usage is TRBV7-2 and J usage is TRBJ1-2; 9 nucleotides agree with TRBD1. This CDR3 is 14 amino acids long. CDR1 is SGHTA and CDR2 is FQGNSA in the germline V gene. Trimming took 1 base from V and 7 from J; bases not matched to a gene: 4. The DNA of the CDR3 is TGTGCCAGCAGCTTAGACGGGACAGGGTTTGGCTACACCTTC. Its protein is CASSLDGTGFGYTF.

Comments on this clonotype: Since no conserved phenylalanine or tryptophan closes the CDR3, a read error is the likely cause. The DNA is omitted, as the CDR3 cannot be located on it reliably, and the CDR3 follows TCRdb's listing. V gene TRBV19 combines with J gene TRBJ2-5; the table's D call of TRBD2 was not tested on the DNA. In germline, CDR1 is LNHDA, CDR2 SQIVND (reference sequence). Inclusive of both ends, the CDR3 amounts to 10 amino acids. CDR3 protein: CASSATGTDV.

The rearrangement uses TRBV14 and TRBJ1-1, with D unclear. Trimming cost V 4 bases and J 0 bases, with 12 bases left between them. The CDR3 has 15 residues. CDR1 SGHDN and CDR2 FVKESK come from the germline V gene. CDR3 sequence reads: CASSLNEGMNTEAFF. Written as DNA, the CDR3 is TGTGCCAGCAGCCTAAATGAAGGGATGAACACTGAAGCTTTCTTT.

In its sample, this clonotype was seen many times. The chain employs TRBV15 and TRBJ2-7; perhaps D is TRBD1 or TRBD2 (6 bases each). V lost 2 bases, J lost 5 bases, and 13 bases lay in between. The CDR3 spans 14 residues. Germline V gene data show CDR1 as LNHNV and CDR2 as YYDKDF (reference sequence). The CDR3 spells CATSRKGGRDEQYF. The CDR3 bases are TGTGCCACCAGCAGAAAGGGGGGCAGGGACGAGCAGTACTTC.

This clonotype was counted at least ten times. The V gene is TRBV5-8, the J gene TRBJ1-2, with a weak D call TRBD1 (5 bases). CDR1 SGHTS and CDR2 YDEGEE come from the germline V gene. The CDR3 consists of 15 residues. V was shortened by 0 bases and J by 2 bases, with 11 bases between the two germline ends. The CDR3 sequence: CASSLVGGGNYGYTF. As DNA, the CDR3 is TGTGCCAGCAGCTTGGTGGGGGGAGGAAACTATGGCTACACCTTC.

Turning to this clonotype: A much larger clone sits a single nucleotide away, making a read error possible. The J gene is TRBJ1-5, the V gene TRBV6-5; possible D gene TRBD1, 6 bases. Deletions cut 5 bases from V and 6 bases from J, with 14 bases between. Germline assignment: CDR1 MNHEY and CDR2 SVGAGI. CDR3 size: 14 residues. CDR3 sequence reads: CASSVGASSQPQHF. The DNA of the CDR3 is TGTGCCAGCAGTGTGGGGGCATCTAGTCAGCCCCAGCATTTT.

Comments on this clonotype: A much larger clone lies one base from this, so it may be a read error. The J gene is TRBJ1-3, the V gene TRBV24-1, with D unresolved. The CDR3 consists of 13 residues. The germline CDR1 and CDR2 sequences are KGHDR and SFDVKD. The DNA for the CDR3 is TGTGCCACCAGTGATTCCCCTGGAAACACCGTATATTTT. Protein: CATSDSPGNTVYF.